This record looks at one T cell receptor beta chain sequence and its context. Germline V CDR1 and CDR2: MNHNS, SASEGT. The CDR3 contains 17 residues. V dropped 2 bases and J dropped 7; count of bases not matched to a gene: 14. The data belong to a study of blood T cell repertoires in COVID-19. Study in general: Donors in the United States, Italy and Spain gave samples during acute or convalescent COVID-19. PBMCs, B-cell-depleted T cells, or T cells were the source of the cDNA or gDNA that made up the material.

As originally analysed: Reference gene primer amplification in the assay estimated nucleated cell counts. TCRdb's table, derived via immunoSEQ multiplex PCR, lists solely in-frame clones and lacks some. That table is the source of V, J and clone size, and D and trimming were worked out from the DNA. Here the sample spans 60,000 to 90,000 clones, about 79% being singletons. The sequence derives from a woman in her fifties or sixties with acute or convalescent COVID-19. Sequenced material: peripheral blood. The chain uses TRBV6-1 and TRBJ1-2; 9 nucleotides line up with TRBD1. CDR3: CASSERDRVFVYIGYTF. Here the CDR3 DNA reads TGTGCCAGCAGTGAAAGGGACAGGGTGTTTGTCTATATTGGCTACACCTTC.